This T cell receptor (beta chain) was sequenced in a study of blood T cell repertoires in COVID-19. The CDR3 runs 15 residues. The J segment lost 9 bases and the V segment lost 5 bases, leaving 6 bases of the junction unmatched. The germline V gene has CDR1 SGHTA and CDR2 FQGTGA. Of note for this clone: Distinct nucleotide sequences in the sample also encode this CDR3.

Per the study methods: From reference gene primer amplification, estimates of nucleated cell counts were derived. Sequencing used immunoSEQ multiplex PCR; TCRdb keeps in-frame clones, though not all of them. Clone size and the V and J calls come from that table; the DNA yielded D and trimming. This sample has about 26,000 clones, with almost 90% found just once. The sequence was obtained from a man in his 70s with acute or convalescent COVID-19. The sequenced sample was peripheral blood. The chain is built from TRBV7-3 and TRBJ2-1; TRBD2 agrees at 14 bases. The CDR3 sequence is CASSRLAGGGGEQFF. The CDR3 region has the DNA TGTGCCAGCAGCAGACTAGCGGGAGGGGGGGGTGAGCAGTTCTTC.